The next 2 T cell receptor beta chains were all read from a single sample in a study of blood T cell repertoires in COVID-19. Profiled with immunoSEQ multiplex PCR; TCRdb holds only in-frame clones, not every one. The sample yields 200,000 or so clones, about 88% seen once. The material sequenced was PBMCs or T cells enriched from blood (not recorded which). These receptors all come from a woman aged 30 to 39 who had recovered from COVID-19.

The J gene is TRBJ2-3, the V gene TRBV9; 12 nucleotides agree with TRBD2. The CDR3 is made up of 18 amino acids. Germline V CDR1 and CDR2: SGDLS, YYNGEE. V lost 3 bases and J lost 2; bases outside the gene matches: 10. This chain's CDR3 is CASSASSSGGALTDTQYF. The CDR3 DNA reads TGTGCCAGCAGCGCCAGTTCTAGCGGGGGGGCCCTCACAGATACGCAGTATTTT.

The chain uses TRBV10-3 and TRBJ1-6; possibly TRBD1 for D (5 bases). Between the trimmed V and J ends, which lost 6 bases and 7 bases, there was a span of 13 bases. This CDR3 contains 14 residues. Germline CDR1 is ENHRY and CDR2 is SYGVKD. The CDR3 DNA sequence: TGTGCCATCAGCCTTGACAGTTACAATTCACCCCTCCACTTT. It encodes CAISLDSYNSPLHF.